Listed below are T cell receptor beta chains from one sample, sequenced in a study of cytomegalovirus exposure and HLA in healthy donors. Assay used: immunoSEQ multiplex PCR; TCRdb lists only in-frame clones, some missing. Of about 130,000 clones in the sample, about four fifths were seen once. Sequencing was carried out using PBMCs. Source of these receptors: a man aged 30 to 45 in good health. Each CDR3 is given with its conserved first and last residue. The D gene is left open where the match is weak. Where a row states a size, it is once, few, many or the class of an expanded clone; other rows omit it.

DNA: TGCGCCAGCAGGGAGTCGGCGGGAGGCTACGAGCAGTACTTC; CDR3: CASRESAGGYEQYF; V: TRBV5-1; size: .; J: TRBJ2-7; D: TRBD2
DNA: TGTGCCAGCAGCTTAAGCCACCAGCCCCAGCATTTT; CDR3: CASSLSHQPQHF; V: TRBV7-8; size: .; J: TRBJ1-5; D: .
DNA: TGTGCCTGGAGTGACGGGAGGGCCTCCGATACGCAGTATTTT; CDR3: CAWSDGRASDTQYF; V: TRBV30; size: once; J: TRBJ2-3; D: TRBD2
DNA: TGTTCCAGCAGCTTAGACCAAGGGAGGAACTCCTACGAGCAGTACTTC; CDR3: CSSSLDQGRNSYEQYF; V: TRBV7-9; size: .; J: TRBJ2-7; D: .
DNA: TGCGCCAGCAGGGTCCAGGGGGCCCCCGTCTCCTACGAGCAGTACTTC; CDR3: CASRVQGAPVSYEQYF; V: TRBV10-1; size: once; J: TRBJ2-7; D: TRBD1
DNA: TGCGCCAGCAGCACCCAGGGGGCGTTTGGGGAGACCCAGTACTTC; CDR3: CASSTQGAFGETQYF; V: TRBV5-1; size: few; J: TRBJ2-5; D: TRBD1
DNA: TGTGCCAGTAGTATAGGGACAGGGGAATATGGCTACACCTTC; CDR3: CASSIGTGEYGYTF; V: TRBV19; size: .; J: TRBJ1-2; D: TRBD1
DNA: TGCGCCAGCAGCTCGGGACAGGGAAGGGAGACCCAGTACTTC; CDR3: CASSSGQGRETQYF; V: TRBV5-1; size: .; J: TRBJ2-5; D: TRBD1
DNA: TGTGCCAGCAGACTCGGGACTGTCGATTACGAGCAGTACTTC; CDR3: CASRLGTVDYEQYF; V: TRBV6-6; size: once; J: TRBJ2-7; D: .
DNA: TGTGCCAGCCATCAGACAGGGTCCTACGAGCAGTACTTC; CDR3: CASHQTGSYEQYF; V: TRBV6-5; size: .; J: TRBJ2-7; D: TRBD1
DNA: TGTGCCAGCAGTTACCAATCGACAGGGACGGGCGAGCAGTACTTC; CDR3: CASSYQSTGTGEQYF; V: TRBV6-6; size: .; J: TRBJ2-7; D: TRBD1